The subject of this entry is one T cell receptor (beta chain). Additional DNA sequences in this sample encode the identical CDR3. This record comes from a study of blood T cell repertoires in COVID-19. Per the original data handling: It was from reference gene primer amplification that nucleated cell counts were estimated. Using immunoSEQ multiplex PCR, the repertoire was profiled, and TCRdb retains in-frame clones only, with some absent. V and J calls plus clone size are reproduced from that table; the DNA served to infer D and trimming. The table includes about 180,000 clones, 75% to 80% detected once. The sequenced sample consisted of peripheral blood. The sequence derives from a woman between 65 and 79 years old with acute or convalescent COVID-19.

The CDR3 DNA sequence: TGCGCCAGCAGCCCTAGGACAGGAAACACTGAAGCTTTCTTT. It is translated as CASSPRTGNTEAFF. This sequence joins TRBV5-1 and TRBJ1-1; the match to TRBD1 covers 7 bases. Germline CDR1 and CDR2: SGHRS and YFSETQ. The CDR3 covers 14 residues. Trimming at V came to 4 bases and at J to 2 bases, leaving 5 bases not matched to a gene.